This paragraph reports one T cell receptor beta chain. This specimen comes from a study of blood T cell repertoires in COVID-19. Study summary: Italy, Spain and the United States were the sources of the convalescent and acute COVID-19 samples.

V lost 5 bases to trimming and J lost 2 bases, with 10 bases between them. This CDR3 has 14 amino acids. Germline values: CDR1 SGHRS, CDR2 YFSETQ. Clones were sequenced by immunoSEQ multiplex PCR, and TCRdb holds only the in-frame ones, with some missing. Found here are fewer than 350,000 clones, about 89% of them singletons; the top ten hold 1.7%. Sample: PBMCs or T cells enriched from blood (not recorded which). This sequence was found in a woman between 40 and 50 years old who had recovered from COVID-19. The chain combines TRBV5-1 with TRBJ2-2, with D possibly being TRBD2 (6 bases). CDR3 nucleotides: TGCGCCAGCAGGCGGGACGGAAACACCGGGGAGCTGTTTTTT. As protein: CASRRDGNTGELFF.